These T cell receptor beta chains were read from a single sample in a study of control samples from healthy donors and cancer patients. Sequenced by immunoSEQ multiplex PCR; TCRdb stores in-frame clones only, minus some. The table shows 130,000 or so clones, with 75% to 95% occurring only once. The material sequenced was blood. These receptor sequences come from a man aged 40-55 years in good health. The CDR3 runs from the conserved cysteine through the conserved F or W. Each record gives: CDR3 protein, CDR3 DNA, clone size, J gene, D gene, V gene. The D gene is left open where the match is weak. The size of a clone is reported for some rows only, either as once, few or many, or as a class for expanded clones.

cdr3_aa: CASSLRTPYNEQFF
cdr3_nt: TGTGCCAGCAGTTTACGGACACCTTACAATGAGCAGTTCTTC
clone_size: -
j_call: TRBJ2-1
d_call: -
v_call: TRBV27

cdr3_aa: CASNLVDRVMNTEAFF
cdr3_nt: TGTGCCAGCAACTTGGTGGACAGAGTAATGAACACTGAAGCTTTCTTT
clone_size: -
j_call: TRBJ1-1
d_call: -
v_call: TRBV7-3

cdr3_aa: CASSPGADYGYTF
cdr3_nt: TGTGCCAGCTCACCGGGGGCGGATTATGGCTACACCTTC
clone_size: -
j_call: TRBJ1-2
d_call: -
v_call: TRBV18

cdr3_aa: CASSPTSGGPGTGELFF
cdr3_nt: TGTGCCAGCAGCCCGACTAGCGGGGGGCCGGGGACCGGGGAGCTGTTTTTT
clone_size: -
j_call: TRBJ2-2
d_call: TRBD2
v_call: TRBV5-4

cdr3_aa: CATSMAGYDQPQHF
cdr3_nt: TGTGCCACCTCCATGGCGGGATATGATCAGCCCCAGCATTTT
clone_size: -
j_call: TRBJ1-5
d_call: -
v_call: TRBV24-1

cdr3_aa: CASSLTENEQFF
cdr3_nt: TGCGCCAGCAGCTTGACAGAAAATGAGCAGTTCTTC
clone_size: -
j_call: TRBJ2-1
d_call: -
v_call: TRBV5-1

cdr3_aa: CASSIEDGNQPQHF
cdr3_nt: TGTGCCAGTAGTATCGAGGACGGAAATCAGCCCCAGCATTTT
clone_size: -
j_call: TRBJ1-5
d_call: -
v_call: TRBV19

cdr3_aa: CASKVDPAGQETQYF
cdr3_nt: TGTGCCAGCAAGGTCGACCCGGCGGGGCAAGAGACCCAGTACTTC
clone_size: -
j_call: TRBJ2-5
d_call: -
v_call: TRBV5-4

cdr3_aa: CSVELAAGRRGGYTF
cdr3_nt: TGCAGCGTTGAACTGGCGGCAGGGAGACGGGGCGGCTACACCTTC
clone_size: -
j_call: TRBJ1-2
d_call: -
v_call: TRBV29-1

cdr3_aa: CASSQDRAPHSNQPQHF
cdr3_nt: TGTGCCTCATCCCAGGACAGGGCCCCTCATAGCAATCAGCCCCAGCATTTT
clone_size: -
j_call: TRBJ1-5
d_call: TRBD1
v_call: TRBV19

cdr3_aa: CASKTSVVEKLFF
cdr3_nt: TGTGCCAGCAAAACCTCAGTGGTCGAAAAACTGTTTTTT
clone_size: -
j_call: TRBJ1-4
d_call: -
v_call: TRBV12-3/TRBV12-4

cdr3_aa: CASSEASTDTQYF
cdr3_nt: TGTGCCAGCAGTGAAGCGAGCACAGATACGCAGTATTTT
clone_size: -
j_call: TRBJ2-3
d_call: -
v_call: TRBV6-4

cdr3_aa: CASSVKGAEYF
cdr3_nt: TGTGCCAGCAGCGTGAAAGGGGCGGAGTATTTT
clone_size: -
j_call: TRBJ2-3
d_call: -
v_call: TRBV2

cdr3_aa: CASSPGRGSNQPQHF
cdr3_nt: TGTGCCAGCAGCCCGGGCAGGGGAAGCAATCAGCCCCAGCATTTT
clone_size: -
j_call: TRBJ1-5
d_call: -
v_call: TRBV3-1/TRBV3-2

cdr3_aa: CASTGQGFYGYTF
cdr3_nt: TGTGCCAGTACCGGACAGGGGTTTTACGGCTACACCTTC
clone_size: -
j_call: TRBJ1-2
d_call: TRBD1
v_call: TRBV19

cdr3_aa: CASSLAAWDPTFF
cdr3_nt: TGTGCCAGCAGCTTAGCCGCTTGGGACCCCACCTTCTTC
clone_size: -
j_call: TRBJ2-1
d_call: -
v_call: TRBV7-8

cdr3_aa: CASSVAGEGFGYEQYF
cdr3_nt: TGTGCCAGCAGCGTAGCCGGTGAGGGCTTTGGGTACGAGCAGTACTTC
clone_size: -
j_call: TRBJ2-7
d_call: -
v_call: TRBV9

cdr3_aa: CASSVSSEAFF
cdr3_nt: TGTGCCAGTAGTGTAAGTTCTGAAGCTTTCTTT
clone_size: -
j_call: TRBJ1-1
d_call: -
v_call: TRBV19

cdr3_aa: CASSRDRSLKAFF
cdr3_nt: TGTGCCAGCAGTAGAGACAGGAGCCTTAAAGCTTTCTTT
clone_size: -
j_call: TRBJ1-1
d_call: -
v_call: TRBV28

cdr3_aa: CASSSTRGPQAYF
cdr3_nt: TGTGCCAGCAGTTCCACGCGGGGGCCTCAGGCGTATTTT
clone_size: -
j_call: TRBJ2-3
d_call: -
v_call: TRBV7-2

cdr3_aa: CASSTDYNSPLHF
cdr3_nt: TGTGCCAGTAGCACCGATTATAATTCACCCCTCCACTTT
clone_size: -
j_call: TRBJ1-6
d_call: -
v_call: TRBV19

cdr3_aa: CASSVDNEQFF
cdr3_nt: TGTGCCAGCAGCGTCGACAATGAGCAGTTCTTC
clone_size: once
j_call: TRBJ2-1
d_call: -
v_call: TRBV9

cdr3_aa: CASSSKPYEQYF
cdr3_nt: TGTGCCAGCTCATCCAAGCCCTACGAGCAGTACTTC
clone_size: once
j_call: TRBJ2-7
d_call: -
v_call: TRBV18

cdr3_aa: CASSYPTDGHEQYF
cdr3_nt: TGTGCCAGCAGCTACCCAACGGACGGCCACGAGCAGTACTTC
clone_size: -
j_call: TRBJ2-7
d_call: -
v_call: TRBV5-4

cdr3_aa: CASSGAQDGNTEAFF
cdr3_nt: TGTGCCAGCAGCGGCGCCCAGGACGGAAACACTGAAGCTTTCTTT
clone_size: -
j_call: TRBJ1-1
d_call: -
v_call: TRBV11-2

cdr3_aa: CASSLGVAYGQYF
cdr3_nt: TGTGCCAGCAGCTTAGGGGTTGCTTACGGGCAGTACTTC
clone_size: once
j_call: TRBJ2-7
d_call: -
v_call: TRBV7-9

cdr3_aa: CSASQGSYEQYF
cdr3_nt: TGCAGTGCCAGTCAAGGGTCCTACGAGCAGTACTTC
clone_size: once
j_call: TRBJ2-7
d_call: -
v_call: TRBV20-1

cdr3_aa: CASRWTGETEAFF
cdr3_nt: TGTGCCAGCAGATGGACAGGGGAGACTGAAGCTTTCTTT
clone_size: -
j_call: TRBJ1-1
d_call: TRBD1
v_call: TRBV7-9

cdr3_aa: CASSFGGSNTEAFF
cdr3_nt: TGTGCCAGCAGCTTTGGGGGTTCGAACACTGAAGCTTTCTTT
clone_size: -
j_call: TRBJ1-1
d_call: -
v_call: TRBV11-1

cdr3_aa: CASSLINPRTTDTQYF
cdr3_nt: TGTGCCAGCAGCTTAATCAATCCCCGGACTACAGATACGCAGTATTTT
clone_size: -
j_call: TRBJ2-3
d_call: -
v_call: TRBV7-9

cdr3_aa: CASNGRARTEAFF
cdr3_nt: TGTGCCAGCAACGGGCGTGCGCGGACTGAAGCTTTCTTT
clone_size: -
j_call: TRBJ1-1
d_call: -
v_call: TRBV6-5

cdr3_aa: CASSPRTGFSYGYTF
cdr3_nt: TGTGCCAGCAGCCCACGGACAGGGTTCAGCTATGGCTACACCTTC
clone_size: -
j_call: TRBJ1-2
d_call: TRBD1
v_call: TRBV28

cdr3_aa: CASLGLRDTEAFF
cdr3_nt: TGTGCCAGTTTGGGACTTAGGGACACTGAAGCTTTCTTT
clone_size: -
j_call: TRBJ1-1
d_call: -
v_call: TRBV6-5